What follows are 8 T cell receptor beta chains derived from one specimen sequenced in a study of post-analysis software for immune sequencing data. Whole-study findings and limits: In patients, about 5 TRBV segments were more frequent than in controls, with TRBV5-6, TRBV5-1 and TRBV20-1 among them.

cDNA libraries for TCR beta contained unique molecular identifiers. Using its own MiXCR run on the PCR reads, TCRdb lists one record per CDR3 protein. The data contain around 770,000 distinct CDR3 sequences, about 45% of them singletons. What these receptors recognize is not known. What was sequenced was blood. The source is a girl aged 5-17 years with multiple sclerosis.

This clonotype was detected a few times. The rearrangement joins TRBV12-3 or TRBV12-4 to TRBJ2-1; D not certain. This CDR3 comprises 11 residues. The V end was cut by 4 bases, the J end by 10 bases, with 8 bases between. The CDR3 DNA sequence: TGTGCCAGCAGTTCTCGCTACGAGCAGTTCTTC. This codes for CASSSRYEQFF.

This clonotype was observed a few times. The CDR3 here is CSARGSSLGLKETQYF. Here the CDR3 DNA reads TGCAGTGCTAGAGGCTCGAGCCTTGGACTGAAAGAGACCCAGTACTTC. This chain links TRBV20-1 with TRBJ2-5; possible D gene TRBD2, 5 bases. The CDR3 is 16 residues long. V shed 1 base and J shed 3 bases, with 18 bases lying between them. CDR1 is DFQATT, CDR2 SNEGSKA, per germline (reference sequence).

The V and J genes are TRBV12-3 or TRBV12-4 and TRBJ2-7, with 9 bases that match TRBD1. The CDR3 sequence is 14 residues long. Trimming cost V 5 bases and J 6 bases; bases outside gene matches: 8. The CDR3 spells CASSTGTGWVEQYF. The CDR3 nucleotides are TGTGCCAGCAGTACCGGGACAGGGTGGGTCGAGCAGTACTTC.

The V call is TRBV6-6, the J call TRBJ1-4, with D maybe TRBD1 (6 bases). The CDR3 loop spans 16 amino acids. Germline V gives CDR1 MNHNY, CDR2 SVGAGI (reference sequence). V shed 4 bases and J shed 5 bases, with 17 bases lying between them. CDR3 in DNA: TGTGCCAGCAGTTCGCGCCGAGGGGGAGGGAATGAAAAACTGTTTTTT. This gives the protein CASSSRRGGGNEKLFF.

The CDR3 protein is CASSLAPGTPYEQYF. The CDR3 bases are TGTGCCAGCAGCTTGGCGCCGGGGACCCCCTACGAGCAGTACTTC. The V gene is TRBV5-5, the J gene TRBJ2-7; possibly TRBD1 or TRBD2 for D (5 bases each). The V gene lost 0 bases and the J gene lost 2 bases, with 12 bases spanning the gap. Germline CDR1 reads SGHKS; CDR2 reads YYEKEE (reference sequence). The CDR3 contains 15 residues.

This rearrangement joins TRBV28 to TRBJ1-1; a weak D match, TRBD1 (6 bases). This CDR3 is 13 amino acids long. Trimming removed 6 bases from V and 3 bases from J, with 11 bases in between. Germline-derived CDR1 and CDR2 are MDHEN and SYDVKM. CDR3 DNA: TGTGCCAGCAGGGAGGACAGCTACACTGAAGCTTTCTTT. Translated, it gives CASREDSYTEAFF.

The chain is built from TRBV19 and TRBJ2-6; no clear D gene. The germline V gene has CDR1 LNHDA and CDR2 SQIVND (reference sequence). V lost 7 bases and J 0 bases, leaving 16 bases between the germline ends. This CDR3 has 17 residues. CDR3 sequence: CASTSAGVTSGANVLTF. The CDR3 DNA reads TGTGCCAGTACCTCGGCAGGTGTGACCTCTGGGGCCAACGTCCTGACTTTC.

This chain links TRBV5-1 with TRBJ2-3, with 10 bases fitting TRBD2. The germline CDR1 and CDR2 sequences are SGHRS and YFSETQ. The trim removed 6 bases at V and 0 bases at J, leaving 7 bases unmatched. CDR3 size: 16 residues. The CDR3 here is CASNKGLASSTDTQYF. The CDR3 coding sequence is TGCGCCAGCAACAAGGGACTAGCGAGTAGCACAGATACGCAGTATTTT. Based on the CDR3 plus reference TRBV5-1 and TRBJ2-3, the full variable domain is KAGVTQTPRYLIKTRGQQVTLSCSPISGHRSVSWYQQTPGQGLQFLFEYFSETQRNKGNFPGRFSGRQFSNSRSEMNVSTLELGDSALYLCASNKGLASSTDTQYFGPGTRLTVL.